This paragraph reports one T cell receptor (beta chain). Its antigen is as yet unknown. Individual cDNA molecules received unique molecular identifiers. TCRdb re-derived calls from the 5' RACE reads in MiXCR, one entry per CDR3 protein. The sample shows 71,000 or so distinct CDR3 sequences, approximately 15% of them seen only once. V was cut by 4 bases and J by 0 bases, with 10 bases left in between. Germline V gene sequence: CDR1 SGHRS, CDR2 YFSETQ. The CDR3 loop spans 15 amino acids. The sample belongs to a study of early T cells in non-severe SARS-CoV-2 infection. Looking at the study overall: Sequencing was performed on bulk RNA from unsorted whole blood, leaving chains unpaired.

General observations from the study: Matching results from VDJdb favored anti-spike CD8 responses, leaving private and CD4 specificities undetected.

Sequencing input: whole blood. This TCR came from an adult who was a healthcare worker with PCR-confirmed SARS-CoV-2 infection or an uninfected control (not recorded which). V and J are TRBV5-1 and TRBJ1-4, with a weak D call TRBD1 (5 bases). CDR3 sequence: CASSVAGTTNEKLFF. The CDR3 DNA is TGCGCCAGCAGCGTGGCAGGGACAACTAATGAAAAACTGTTTTTT.